Listed below are T cell receptor beta chains from one sample, sequenced in a study of breast tumors, draining lymph nodes, adjacent tissues. TCRdb reanalysed the multiplex PCR reads using MiXCR and keeps one entry per CDR3 protein. This sample yields some 170,000 distinct CDR3 sequences, of which 30% to 40% are seen a single time; more than 3.5% belongs to the top ten. Input material: axillary lymph node tissue. The origin of the receptors is a female donor with breast cancer. Some clones in this sample may be carry-over from other donors' samples. Each CDR3 is given with its conserved first and last residue. D genes are given only for firm matches. Clone size appears in some rows only: once, few, many, or a class for an expanded clone.

d_gene	len	v_gene	j_gene	abundance	CDR3nt	CDR3aa
TRBD1	15	TRBV5-6	TRBJ2-7	many	TGTGCCAGCAGCTTGGGGGGGACAGGAGGGTACGAGCAGTACTTC	CASSLGGTGGYEQYF
NA	16	TRBV12-3/TRBV12-4	TRBJ1-2	many	TGTGCCAGCAGCCCCAAAGGTGCCACCGGGATCTATGGCTACACCTTC	CASSPKGATGIYGYTF
TRBD2	15	TRBV19	TRBJ2-1	NA	TGTGCCAGTAGTCCCTATAGCGGAGCGGGGAATGAGCAGTTCTTC	CASSPYSGAGNEQFF
TRBD2	19	TRBV15	TRBJ2-7	many	TGTGCCACCAGCAGTCTCGTAGTCGGAGTAGCGGGAGGGCCCTACGAGCAGTACTTC	CATSSLVVGVAGGPYEQYF
TRBD2	13	TRBV20-1	TRBJ2-3	many	TGCAGCCATAGCGGGCTCCGAGGGGATACGCAGTATTTT	CSHSGLRGDTQYF
NA	15	TRBV5-6	TRBJ1-2	many	TGTGCCAGCAGCTTGTTAGGGACCGGTACCTATGGCTACACCTTC	CASSLLGTGTYGYTF
NA	16	TRBV27	TRBJ1-6	many	TGTGCCAGCAGTTTACGATCATCAGGGCGGGGGTCACCCCTCCACTTT	CASSLRSSGRGSPLHF
NA	17	TRBV20-1	TRBJ1-5	NA	TGCAGTGCTAGAGAAACCGGGTCAGGGACTTTCGGGCAGCCCCAGCATTTT	CSARETGSGTFGQPQHF
NA	13	TRBV7-2	TRBJ1-4	NA	TGTGCCAGCAGCTCGAGGGTCAATGAAGAACTGTTTTTT	CASSSRVNEELFF
NA	13	TRBV12-3/TRBV12-4	TRBJ1-1	few	TGTGCCAGCACCCAGACACAGAACACTGAAGCTTTCTTT	CASTQTQNTEAFF
NA	15	TRBV6-2/TRBV6-3	TRBJ2-7	many	TGTGCCAGCAGTTACCCAGCCGGGACACAGTACGAGCAGTACTTC	CASSYPAGTQYEQYF
TRBD2	15	TRBV19	TRBJ2-5	many	TGTGCCAGCATGCCAGCCCAGCGGGGCAGCGAGACCCAGTACTTC	CASMPAQRGSETQYF
NA	15	TRBV6-5	TRBJ1-6	many	TGTGCCAGCAGTCACTTACGGGGCAAGAATTCACCCCTCCACTTT	CASSHLRGKNSPLHF
NA	15	TRBV9	TRBJ1-4	many	TGTGCCAGCAGCCCCCTCTTTGCAACTAATGAAAAACTGTTTTTT	CASSPLFATNEKLFF
NA	16	TRBV7-9	TRBJ1-1	NA	TGTGCCAGCAGCCCGGAAGGAGGGGCTGGGAACACTGAAGCTTTCTTT	CASSPEGGAGNTEAFF
TRBD2	13	TRBV7-9	TRBJ2-1	many	TGTGCCAGCAGCCCGGGACTAGCCGTTGAGCAGTTCTTC	CASSPGLAVEQFF
TRBD2	17	TRBV9	TRBJ2-1	many	TGTGCCAGCAGCGTCCATGAATTAGCGGGAGGGTGGAATGAGCAGTTCTTC	CASSVHELAGGWNEQFF
NA	13	TRBV6-5	TRBJ1-2	many	TGTGCCAGCAGTTACACTCAACGTGGTGGCTACACCTTC	CASSYTQRGGYTF
NA	16	TRBV20-1	TRBJ1-6	NA	TGCAGTGCTAGGAGAGTAGGGAGCTCCTATAATTCACCCCTCCACTTT	CSARRVGSSYNSPLHF
NA	14	TRBV6-1	TRBJ2-7	many	TGTGCCAGCAGTGAAGTTATTGACTCCTACGAGCAGTACTTC	CASSEVIDSYEQYF
NA	11	TRBV7-8	TRBJ1-3	many	TGTGCCGTACAGAGGCATAACACCATATATTTT	CAVQRHNTIYF
TRBD1	15	TRBV5-6	TRBJ2-3	NA	TGTGCCAGCCGTAGGGGACAGGGGGGGAGGAATGAGCAGTATTTT	CASRRGQGGRNEQYF
TRBD1	15	TRBV28	TRBJ2-7	many	TGTGCCAGCAGTTTCACGGGGACAGGGAAACGCGAGCAGTACTTC	CASSFTGTGKREQYF
TRBD2	16	TRBV7-3	TRBJ2-1	many	TGTGCCAGCAGCTTAGGTCACGCTAGCGGAGGAAATGAGCAGTTCTTC	CASSLGHASGGNEQFF
NA	14	TRBV10-3	TRBJ2-2	many	TGTGCCATCTCTAAGATGGGGAACACCGGGGAGCTGTTTTTT	CAISKMGNTGELFF